Sequencing of this T cell receptor beta chain was carried out in a study of prognosis after radiotherapy for stage I lung cancer. Study observations and caveats: It was reported that patients with metastases and those without them differed in TRBV and TRBJ gene usage.

TCR beta CDR3 was amplified from genomic DNA by two-round multiplex PCR. Amplification in first-round PCR relied on primers specific to each TRBV and TRBJ gene. TCRdb re-analysed the multiplex PCR reads in MiXCR, keeping a single row per CDR3 protein. The sample includes about 16,000 distinct CDR3 sequences, under 55% seen only once; the top ten take about 40%. This clonotype was recorded at least ten times. The antigen remains unidentified. There were around 6 milliliters of peripheral blood drawn at each of two time points. Germline assignment: CDR1 GTSNPN and CDR2 SVGIG (reference sequence). This CDR3 contains 15 residues. Trimming removed 2 bases at V and 2 bases at J, with 14 bases between.

The rearrangement joins TRBV30 to TRBJ2-3, with D perhaps matching TRBD1 (5 bases). Here the sequenced sample was PBMCs, taken before or after stereotactic body radiation therapy (not recorded which). This receptor was taken from a donor aged 50 or older with non-small cell lung cancer. This CDR3 is CAWSRKGRTTDTQYF. In DNA, the CDR3 is TGTGCCTGGAGTCGGAAGGGGCGGACCACAGATACGCAGTATTTT.